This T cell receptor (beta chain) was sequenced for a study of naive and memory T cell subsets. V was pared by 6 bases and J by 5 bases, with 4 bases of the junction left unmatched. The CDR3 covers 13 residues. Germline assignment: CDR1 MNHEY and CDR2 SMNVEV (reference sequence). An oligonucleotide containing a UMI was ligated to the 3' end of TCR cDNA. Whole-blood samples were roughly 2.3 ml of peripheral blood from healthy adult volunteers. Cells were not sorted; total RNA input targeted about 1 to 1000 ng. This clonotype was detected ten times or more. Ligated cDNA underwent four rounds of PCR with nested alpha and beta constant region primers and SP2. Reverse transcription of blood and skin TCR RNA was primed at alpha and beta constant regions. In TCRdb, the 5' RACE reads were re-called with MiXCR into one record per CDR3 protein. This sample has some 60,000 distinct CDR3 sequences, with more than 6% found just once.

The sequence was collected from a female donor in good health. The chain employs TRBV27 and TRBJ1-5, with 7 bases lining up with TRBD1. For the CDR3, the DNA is TGTGCCAGCAGCCGGGACAGATATCAGCCCCAGCATTTT. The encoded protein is CASSRDRYQPQHF.